This T cell receptor beta chain appears in the sequencing data of a study of T cells in Graves' hyperthyroidism and ophthalmopathy. The source material, RNA transcripts, was used to amplify TCR beta CDR3 regions. An initial round of RT-PCR targeting the TCR CDR3 relied on the HTBI primer set. TCRdb independently ran MiXCR on the multiplex PCR reads; one entry per CDR3 protein. This table holds roughly 93,000 distinct CDR3 sequences, over 50% found once. A word on this clonotype: Its ends do not fully match the called genes, so a read error is possible.

Absence of ophthalmopathy progression within 18 months defined stable Graves' hyperthyroidism. The clonotype comes from a woman in her thirties or forties with Graves' hyperthyroidism. What was sequenced was blood.

CDR3 sequence: CASSQDPGSHEALF. The CDR3 DNA follows: TGTGCCAGCAGCCAAGATCCGGGGTCCCATGAAGCTCTCTTT. The rearrangement uses TRBV9 and TRBJ1-1, with D hard to call. The CDR3 spans 14 residues. Germline V gene data show CDR1 as SGDLS and CDR2 as YYNGEE.